The present TCR beta chain was sequenced within a study of shared clonotypes between healthy human individuals. This CDR3 is 13 amino acids long. Trimming removed 7 bases at V and 3 bases at J, with 12 bases between. CDR1 and CDR2 (germline): ENHRY, SYGVKD. Measured with immunoSEQ multiplex PCR; TCRdb has only the in-frame clones, and not every one. Among approximately 1.1 million clones listed, more than 75% were seen once. The sequenced sample consisted of memory CD4+ T cells from PBMCs. The subset is: CD45RA-negative fraction. The source of this sequence is a man between 18 and 35 years old in good health. Some clones in this sample may be carry-over from other donors' samples. J is TRBJ1-2 and V is TRBV10-3; D not resolved. The DNA of the CDR3 is TGTGCCATCACCCGAGGCCCCGACTATGGCTACACCTTC. The encoded protein is CAITRGPDYGYTF.